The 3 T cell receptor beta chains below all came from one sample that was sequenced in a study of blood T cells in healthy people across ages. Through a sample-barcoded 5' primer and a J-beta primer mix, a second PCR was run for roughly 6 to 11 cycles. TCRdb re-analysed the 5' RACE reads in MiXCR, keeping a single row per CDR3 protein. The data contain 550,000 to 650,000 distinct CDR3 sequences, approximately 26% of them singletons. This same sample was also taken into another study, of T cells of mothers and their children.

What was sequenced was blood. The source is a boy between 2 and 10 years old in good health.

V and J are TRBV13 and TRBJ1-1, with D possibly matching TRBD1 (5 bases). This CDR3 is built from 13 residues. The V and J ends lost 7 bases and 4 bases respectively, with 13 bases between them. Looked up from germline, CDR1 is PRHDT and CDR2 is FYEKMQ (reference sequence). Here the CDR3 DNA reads TGTGCCAGCACCCAGGGCCAGGGCACTGAAGCTTTCTTT. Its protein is CASTQGQGTEAFF. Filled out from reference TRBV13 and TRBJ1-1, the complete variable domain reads AAGVIQSPRHLIKEKRETATLKCYPIPRHDTVYWYQQGPGQDPQFLISFYEKMQSDKGSIPDRFSAQQFSDYHSELNMSSLELGDSALYFCASTQGQGTEAFFGQGTRLTVV.

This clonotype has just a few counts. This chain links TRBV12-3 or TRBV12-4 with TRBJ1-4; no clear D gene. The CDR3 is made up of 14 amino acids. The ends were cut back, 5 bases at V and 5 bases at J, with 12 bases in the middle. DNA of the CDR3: TGTGCCAGCAGTCCATGGGGTACGAATGAAAAACTGTTTTTT. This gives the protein CASSPWGTNEKLFF.

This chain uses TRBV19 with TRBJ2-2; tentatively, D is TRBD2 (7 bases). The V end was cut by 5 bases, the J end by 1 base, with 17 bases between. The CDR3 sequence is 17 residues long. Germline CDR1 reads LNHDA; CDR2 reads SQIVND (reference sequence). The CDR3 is CASSRQAGDMNTGELFF. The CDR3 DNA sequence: TGTGCCAGTAGTCGGCAGGCGGGGGACATGAACACCGGGGAGCTGTTTTTT.